This T cell receptor beta chain was profiled in a study of siplizumab effects on memory and regulatory T cells. Sequenced unstimulated subsets in three donor pairs: CD4+ naive, CD4+ memory, CD8+ naive, CD8+ effector memory, CD8+ TEMRA. From germline, CDR1 is SNHLY and CDR2 FYNNEI. This CDR3 has 15 amino acids. Trimming removed 6 bases from V and 0 bases from J, with 12 bases in between. Study-wide points: Tregs proliferating in siplizumab cultures lacked confirmation of their suppressive function. Naive T cells seemed more diverse than memory cells and seemed major alloresponse contributors.

Measured with immunoSEQ multiplex PCR; TCRdb has only the in-frame clones, and not every one. The sample shows tens of thousands of clones, about 90% of them seen only once. With regard to this clone: Antigen specificity is unknown.

The rearrangement joins TRBV2 to TRBJ1-5; D not resolved. What was sequenced was naive CD8+ T cells sorted from blood. This TCR was sampled from a human donor in good health. In DNA, the CDR3 is TGTGCCAGCAGATGGACGGAGTATAGCAATCAGCCCCAGCATTTT. Protein sequence: CASRWTEYSNQPQHF.